Listed below are T cell receptor beta chains from one sample, sequenced in a study of blood T cell repertoires in COVID-19. Here immunoSEQ multiplex PCR was the method, and the copy in TCRdb shows in-frame clones only, minus some. The table lists about 120,000 clones, about four fifths of them singletons. Source material: peripheral blood. The receptors come from a man aged 70-80 years with acute or convalescent COVID-19. Each CDR3 is given with its conserved first and last residue. The D gene is left open where the match is weak. Expanded clones get a size class; other rows say once, few or many, or leave the size out.

J gene: TRBJ2-5; V gene: TRBV4-1; clone size: -; D gene: -; CDR3 protein: CASSQDRTGERRETQYF; CDR3 DNA: TGCGCCAGCAGCCAAGATCGGACCGGGGAGAGGAGAGAGACCCAGTACTTC
J gene: TRBJ2-2; V gene: TRBV5-1; clone size: few; D gene: TRBD1; CDR3 protein: CASSGQGSPGELFF; CDR3 DNA: TGCGCCAGCAGCGGACAGGGATCCCCCGGGGAGCTGTTTTTT
J gene: TRBJ2-3; V gene: TRBV24-1; clone size: -; D gene: TRBD2; CDR3 protein: CATSPTPGGGGAGDTQYF; CDR3 DNA: TGTGCCACCAGTCCCACCCCAGGCGGCGGGGGGGCGGGAGATACGCAGTATTTT
J gene: TRBJ1-5; V gene: TRBV2; clone size: -; D gene: TRBD1; CDR3 protein: CASSGGSMGQPQHF; CDR3 DNA: TGTGCCAGCTCAGGGGGCTCGATGGGTCAGCCCCAGCATTTT
J gene: TRBJ2-2; V gene: TRBV5-4; clone size: -; D gene: -; CDR3 protein: CASSWGLNTGELFF; CDR3 DNA: TGTGCCAGCAGCTGGGGACTTAACACCGGGGAGCTGTTTTTT
J gene: TRBJ1-6; V gene: TRBV30; clone size: -; D gene: -; CDR3 protein: CAWSVGDRDSPLHF; CDR3 DNA: TGTGCCTGGAGTGTAGGAGACCGCGATTCACCCCTCCACTTT
J gene: TRBJ2-4; V gene: TRBV2; clone size: once; D gene: TRBD1; CDR3 protein: CASSGTGTKNIQYF; CDR3 DNA: TGTGCCAGCAGCGGGACAGGGACCAAAAACATTCAGTACTTC
J gene: TRBJ2-3; V gene: TRBV6-5; clone size: -; D gene: -; CDR3 protein: CASSYSGGDTQYF; CDR3 DNA: TGTGCCAGCAGTTACTCGGGGGGAGATACGCAGTATTTT
J gene: TRBJ2-7; V gene: TRBV19; clone size: -; D gene: TRBD1; CDR3 protein: CASSPVTGATEQYF; CDR3 DNA: TGTGCCAGTAGTCCAGTGACAGGGGCGACTGAGCAGTACTTC
J gene: TRBJ2-1; V gene: TRBV19; clone size: -; D gene: TRBD2; CDR3 protein: CASSTLSGGGDYSDEQFF; CDR3 DNA: TGTGCCAGTAGTACACTGTCAGGCGGGGGGGATTATAGCGATGAGCAGTTCTTC
J gene: TRBJ1-6; V gene: TRBV30; clone size: -; D gene: TRBD1; CDR3 protein: CAWSEAGTGVAGSPLHF; CDR3 DNA: TGTGCCTGGAGTGAGGCCGGGACAGGGGTGGCTGGTTCACCCCTCCACTTT
J gene: TRBJ2-2; V gene: TRBV27; clone size: -; D gene: -; CDR3 protein: CASSFRALALNTGELFF; CDR3 DNA: TGTGCCAGCAGTTTTAGGGCCCTAGCGTTGAACACCGGGGAGCTGTTTTTT
J gene: TRBJ2-1; V gene: TRBV4-3; clone size: -; D gene: TRBD2; CDR3 protein: CASRRRLAGGLEQFF; CDR3 DNA: TGCGCCAGCAGGCGCCGACTAGCGGGGGGGCTTGAGCAGTTCTTC
J gene: TRBJ2-2; V gene: TRBV18; clone size: -; D gene: -; CDR3 protein: CASSRNSRHTGELFF; CDR3 DNA: TGTGCCAGCTCGAGGAACTCCCGGCACACCGGGGAGCTGTTTTTT
J gene: TRBJ2-3; V gene: TRBV5-4; clone size: once; D gene: -; CDR3 protein: CASSLELAAPDTQYF; CDR3 DNA: TGTGCCAGCAGCTTGGAACTAGCTGCCCCAGATACGCAGTATTTT
J gene: TRBJ1-2; V gene: TRBV5-4; clone size: -; D gene: -; CDR3 protein: CASSLVGRLDYGYTF; CDR3 DNA: TGTGCCAGCAGCTTGGTGGGCAGGTTGGACTATGGCTACACCTTC
J gene: TRBJ1-5; V gene: TRBV7-2; clone size: -; D gene: -; CDR3 protein: CASSGGRGQPQHF; CDR3 DNA: TGTGCCAGCAGTGGAGGCAGGGGACAGCCCCAGCATTTT
J gene: TRBJ1-1; V gene: TRBV29-1; clone size: once; D gene: TRBD1; CDR3 protein: CSVERTGDTEAFF; CDR3 DNA: TGCAGCGTTGAACGGACAGGGGACACTGAAGCTTTCTTT
J gene: TRBJ2-4; V gene: TRBV19; clone size: -; D gene: -; CDR3 protein: CASSTQGSENIQYF; CDR3 DNA: TGTGCCAGTAGTACCCAGGGAAGTGAAAACATTCAGTACTTC
J gene: TRBJ1-5; V gene: TRBV9; clone size: -; D gene: -; CDR3 protein: CASAMGENSNQPQHF; CDR3 DNA: TGTGCCAGCGCGATGGGAGAGAATAGCAATCAGCCCCAGCATTTT
J gene: TRBJ2-3; V gene: TRBV19; clone size: -; D gene: TRBD1; CDR3 protein: CASSIDRGTDTQYF; CDR3 DNA: TGTGCCAGTAGTATCGACAGGGGTACAGATACGCAGTATTTT
J gene: TRBJ1-1; V gene: TRBV6-2/TRBV6-3; clone size: -; D gene: -; CDR3 protein: CASSVQGEAFF; CDR3 DNA: TGTGCCAGCAGCGTGCAGGGTGAAGCTTTCTTT
J gene: TRBJ1-3; V gene: TRBV11-2; clone size: -; D gene: TRBD1; CDR3 protein: CASSRGTASSGNTIYF; CDR3 DNA: TGTGCCAGCAGCAGAGGGACAGCCTCCTCTGGAAACACCATATATTTT
J gene: TRBJ2-3; V gene: TRBV6-5; clone size: -; D gene: -; CDR3 protein: CASRPGGSTDTQYF; CDR3 DNA: TGTGCCAGCAGACCTGGCGGTAGCACAGATACGCAGTATTTT
J gene: TRBJ2-2; V gene: TRBV3-1/TRBV3-2; clone size: -; D gene: TRBD1; CDR3 protein: CASSHRDRRTGELFF; CDR3 DNA: TGTGCCAGCAGCCACCGGGACAGGCGCACCGGGGAGCTGTTTTTT
J gene: TRBJ1-1; V gene: TRBV5-4; clone size: -; D gene: -; CDR3 protein: CASSLTPPQAIIPEAFF; CDR3 DNA: TGTGCCAGCAGCTTGACCCCACCCCAGGCTATAATCCCTGAAGCTTTCTTT
J gene: TRBJ1-2; V gene: TRBV6-2/TRBV6-3; clone size: -; D gene: TRBD1; CDR3 protein: CASSYSRDRPIYGYTF; CDR3 DNA: TGTGCCAGCAGTTACTCTCGGGACAGGCCCATCTATGGCTACACCTTC
J gene: TRBJ2-5; V gene: TRBV3-1/TRBV3-2; clone size: -; D gene: TRBD2; CDR3 protein: CASSLGLARTQYF; CDR3 DNA: TGTGCCAGCAGCCTGGGACTAGCGCGGACCCAGTACTTC
J gene: TRBJ1-2; V gene: TRBV5-1; clone size: -; D gene: -; CDR3 protein: CASSLLEANYGYTF; CDR3 DNA: TGCGCCAGCAGCTTGTTGGAGGCTAACTATGGCTACACCTTC
J gene: TRBJ1-1; V gene: TRBV2; clone size: few; D gene: -; CDR3 protein: CASSEREGSTEAFF; CDR3 DNA: TGTGCCAGCAGTGAACGGGAGGGATCCACTGAAGCTTTCTTT
J gene: TRBJ1-2; V gene: TRBV19; clone size: -; D gene: -; CDR3 protein: CASSMRAGRMNYGYTF; CDR3 DNA: TGTGCCAGTAGTATGAGGGCAGGCCGTATGAACTATGGCTACACCTTC
J gene: TRBJ1-1; V gene: TRBV9; clone size: -; D gene: -; CDR3 protein: CASSVDVRRGNTEAFF; CDR3 DNA: TGTGCCAGCAGCGTAGATGTCCGGAGGGGGAACACTGAAGCTTTCTTT
J gene: TRBJ2-7; V gene: TRBV9; clone size: -; D gene: TRBD2; CDR3 protein: CASRTSGEEMAYEQYF; CDR3 DNA: TGTGCCAGCAGGACTAGCGGGGAAGAGATGGCCTACGAGCAGTACTTC
J gene: TRBJ1-1; V gene: TRBV20-1; clone size: -; D gene: -; CDR3 protein: CSERMNTEAFF; CDR3 DNA: TGCAGCGAGAGAATGAACACTGAAGCTTTCTTT
J gene: TRBJ2-3; V gene: TRBV4-3; clone size: -; D gene: -; CDR3 protein: CASSRILEDTQYF; CDR3 DNA: TGCGCCAGCAGCCGGATCCTGGAGGATACGCAGTATTTT
J gene: TRBJ1-1; V gene: TRBV3-1/TRBV3-2; clone size: -; D gene: -; CDR3 protein: CASSQRQLEAFF; CDR3 DNA: TGTGCCAGCAGCCAAAGACAGCTTGAAGCTTTCTTT
J gene: TRBJ1-5; V gene: TRBV7-9; clone size: few; D gene: -; CDR3 protein: CASSHSGAQPQHF; CDR3 DNA: TGTGCCAGCAGCCACTCTGGGGCTCAGCCCCAGCATTTT
J gene: TRBJ2-3; V gene: TRBV27; clone size: -; D gene: TRBD1; CDR3 protein: CASSLTGEVTDTQYF; CDR3 DNA: TGTGCCAGCAGTTTGACAGGGGAAGTCACAGATACGCAGTATTTT
J gene: TRBJ2-7; V gene: TRBV3-1/TRBV3-2; clone size: few; D gene: TRBD2; CDR3 protein: CASSPQAGGPYEQYF; CDR3 DNA: TGTGCCAGCAGCCCTCAAGCGGGGGGGCCGTACGAGCAGTACTTC
J gene: TRBJ1-4; V gene: TRBV7-2; clone size: -; D gene: -; CDR3 protein: CASSLEDRPRAEKLFF; CDR3 DNA: TGTGCCAGCAGCTTAGAAGACAGGCCCCGAGCGGAAAAACTGTTTTTT
J gene: TRBJ2-2; V gene: TRBV5-1; clone size: -; D gene: -; CDR3 protein: CASRRGNTGELFF; CDR3 DNA: TGCGCCAGCAGAAGGGGCAACACCGGGGAGCTGTTTTTT
J gene: TRBJ1-6; V gene: TRBV6-5; clone size: few; D gene: TRBD1; CDR3 protein: CASPPRQGASPLHF; CDR3 DNA: TGTGCCAGCCCACCTAGACAGGGAGCTTCACCCCTCCACTTT
J gene: TRBJ2-2; V gene: TRBV11-2; clone size: -; D gene: -; CDR3 protein: CASTQTGTPVSGLGELFF; CDR3 DNA: TGTGCCAGCACCCAAACCGGGACTCCCGTGAGCGGACTCGGGGAGCTGTTTTTT
J gene: TRBJ2-3; V gene: TRBV4-1; clone size: -; D gene: -; CDR3 protein: CASSGVGGAKVDTQYF; CDR3 DNA: TGCGCCAGCAGTGGGGTTGGGGGGGCCAAAGTAGATACGCAGTATTTT
J gene: TRBJ1-5; V gene: TRBV4-1; clone size: -; D gene: TRBD1; CDR3 protein: CASSQDNRGGQPQHF; CDR3 DNA: TGCGCCAGCAGCCAAGATAACAGGGGCGGGCAGCCCCAGCATTTT
J gene: TRBJ2-1; V gene: TRBV7-2; clone size: -; D gene: TRBD1; CDR3 protein: CASSPQGDYNEQFF; CDR3 DNA: TGTGCCAGCAGCCCACAGGGGGACTACAATGAGCAGTTCTTC
J gene: TRBJ2-3; V gene: TRBV18; clone size: -; D gene: TRBD1; CDR3 protein: CASSRTTGMADTQYF; CDR3 DNA: TGTGCCAGCTCACGGACGACAGGGATGGCAGATACGCAGTATTTT
J gene: TRBJ1-1; V gene: TRBV5-1; clone size: -; D gene: TRBD1; CDR3 protein: CASSLGTGASNTEAFF; CDR3 DNA: TGCGCCAGCAGCTTGGGGACAGGGGCCTCGAACACTGAAGCTTTCTTT
J gene: TRBJ2-2; V gene: TRBV6-2/TRBV6-3; clone size: -; D gene: TRBD2; CDR3 protein: CASSPGTSGGADKPGELFF; CDR3 DNA: TGTGCCAGCAGTCCCGGGACTAGCGGGGGGGCAGATAAGCCCGGGGAGCTGTTTTTT
J gene: TRBJ1-3; V gene: TRBV5-1; clone size: -; D gene: -; CDR3 protein: CASSLFAGNSGNTIYF; CDR3 DNA: TGCGCCAGCAGCTTGTTCGCAGGGAACTCTGGAAACACCATATATTTT